The table lists the clone carrying this TCR beta chain with a few counts. Its antigen is still unknown. These data originate in a study of post-analysis software for immune sequencing data. The wider study: Disease trajectories encompassed relapsing-remitting, secondary progressive and progressive-relapsing multiple sclerosis.

V was clipped by 4 bases and J by 3 bases; unmatched bases: 6. Germline values: CDR1 SGHRS, CDR2 YFSETQ. CDR3 size: 16 residues. Unique molecular identifiers tagged the TCR beta cDNA libraries. When about 0.85 to 11 million T cells were used, they gave about 490,000 cDNA molecules. TCRdb fed the PCR reads into MiXCR, producing one record per CDR3 protein. The repertoire includes about half a million distinct CDR3 sequences, 34% of them detected once, and about 6% sits in the top ten. General study points: Controls showed lower frequencies than patients for roughly 5 TRBV segments, and TRBV5-6, TRBV5-1 and TRBV20-1 were among these. A significant reduction in normalized Chao1 diversity was observed in multiple sclerosis patients versus controls.

V is TRBV5-1 and J is TRBJ2-5, with 13 bases lining up with TRBD2. This receptor was identified in a girl aged 2-17 years with multiple sclerosis. Sequenced material: blood. The CDR3 reads CASSPGLAGAEETQYF. The CDR3 DNA follows: TGCGCCAGCAGCCCCGGACTAGCGGGGGCAGAAGAGACCCAGTACTTC. Using reference TRBV5-1 and TRBJ2-5 for the parts outside the CDR3, the full variable domain is KAGVTQTPRYLIKTRGQQVTLSCSPISGHRSVSWYQQTPGQGLQFLFEYFSETQRNKGNFPGRFSGRQFSNSRSEMNVSTLELGDSALYLCASSPGLAGAEETQYFGPGTRLLVL.